The next 19 T cell receptor beta chains were all read from a single sample in a study of early T cells in non-severe SARS-CoV-2 infection. TCRdb independently ran MiXCR on the 5' RACE reads; one entry per CDR3 protein. Altogether tens of thousands of distinct CDR3 sequences are present, 5.5% to 8% being singletons, with the ten largest covering approximately 35%. Source material: whole blood. These receptors came from an adult who was a healthcare worker with PCR-confirmed SARS-CoV-2 infection or an uninfected control (not recorded which).

There are many counts of this clonotype. Here the CDR3 reads CASSVPDSNEQFF. DNA of the CDR3: TGTGCCAGCAGTGTTCCGGACTCAAATGAGCAGTTCTTC. The chain uses TRBV2 and TRBJ2-1, with D tentatively TRBD2 (5 bases). Germline V gene lookup returns CDR1 SNHLY and CDR2 FYNNEI. Trimming removed 4 bases from V and 7 bases from J, with 11 bases in between. This CDR3 has 13 residues.

This clonotype was counted ten times or more. This rearrangement joins TRBV7-9 to TRBJ2-1, with 10 bases matching TRBD2. The CDR3 is 13 residues long. Germline V gives CDR1 SEHNR, CDR2 FQNEAQ (reference sequence). With 4 bases clipped from V and 16 bases from J, the junction kept 10 bases outside the gene matches. CDR3 region: CASSYSGASGSFF. The CDR3 DNA reads TGTGCCAGCAGCTACAGTGGGGCTAGCGGGAGTTTCTTC.

To note about this clonotype: The junction departs from the called germline gene at one end, perhaps through a read error. The rearrangement links TRBV20-1 to TRBJ1-4, with D perhaps matching TRBD1 (5 bases). Germline lookup yields CDR1 DFQATT and CDR2 SNEGSKA (reference sequence). CDR3 length equals 12 residues. This chain's CDR3 is CSARFIAELQVF. CDR3 nucleotides: TGCAGTGCTAGGTTTATAGCAGAATTACAGGTTTTT.

This clonotype was found many times. The gene calls are TRBV12-3 or TRBV12-4 and TRBJ2-1, with 9 bases aligning to TRBD1. V shed 4 bases, J shed 9 bases, and the junction held 13 bases outside the gene matches. The CDR3 is 16 amino acids. The CDR3 is CASSSSRDRVLFEQFF. CDR3 in DNA: TGTGCCAGCAGTTCAAGCCGGGACAGGGTGCTGTTTGAGCAGTTCTTC.

The chain links TRBV10-1 to TRBJ2-3; 8 bases match TRBD2. This CDR3 region has 15 residues. Germline trimming cut 6 bases from V and 7 bases from J; bases unmatched to any gene: 12. Germline CDR1 and CDR2: WNHNN and SYGVQD (reference sequence). Here the CDR3 reads CASSPTTGGPNTQYF. The CDR3 region has the DNA TGCGCCAGCAGCCCGACTACGGGAGGGCCGAATACGCAGTATTTT.

This clonotype was seen repeatedly, ten times or more. The rearrangement joins TRBV7-3 to TRBJ1-2, with D maybe TRBD1 (6 bases). Germline loops: CDR1 SGHTA, CDR2 FQGTGA. Trimming left V 4 bases short and J 6 bases short, with 12 bases between. The CDR3 covers 13 residues. The CDR3 here is CASSYNKGDGYTF. The CDR3 DNA sequence: TGTGCCAGCAGCTACAACAAGGGGGATGGCTACACCTTC.

This clonotype was found many times. This rearrangement joins TRBV9 to TRBJ2-7, with D perhaps TRBD1 or TRBD2 (5 bases each). V was cut by 4 bases and J by 3 bases, with 17 bases left in between. The CDR3 runs to 15 residues. The germline CDR1 and CDR2 sequences are SGDLS and YYNGEE. The CDR3 sequence: CASSPGADLYYEQYF. CDR3 bases: TGTGCCAGCAGCCCCGGGGCGGATTTGTACTACGAGCAGTACTTC.

This chain joins TRBV11-1 and TRBJ2-5; the D call may be TRBD1 or TRBD2 (5 bases each). The CDR3 has 14 residues. Deletions cut 2 bases from V and 4 bases from J, with 11 bases between. Germline lookup yields CDR1 SGHAT and CDR2 FQDESV (reference sequence). The CDR3 DNA reads as TGTGCCAGCAGCTTACAGGGAGTAGGAGAGACCCAGTACTTC. Translated: CASSLQGVGETQYF.

This chain connects TRBV28 to TRBJ2-2; the D is unclear. Trimming cost V 3 bases and J 1 base, with 9 bases left between them. Germline CDR1 and CDR2: MDHEN and SYDVKM. CDR3 size: 15 residues. The CDR3: CASSLGGKNTGELFF. In DNA form, the CDR3 reads TGTGCCAGCAGTTTGGGTGGGAAGAACACCGGGGAGCTGTTTTTT.

At least ten counts were recorded for this clonotype. This rearrangement joins TRBV11-2 to TRBJ2-5, with TRBD1 as a possible D gene (6 bases). Deletions cut 3 bases from V and 4 bases from J, with 6 bases between. CDR1 is SGHAT, CDR2 FQNNGV, per germline. This CDR3 is 12 amino acids long. CDR3 in DNA: TGTGCCAGCAGCTTCAGGGGAGAGACCCAGTACTTC. Encoded protein: CASSFRGETQYF.

This clonotype has a count of ten or more. The chain couples TRBV12-3 or TRBV12-4 to TRBJ1-1, with TRBD1 matching 8 bases. V was pared by 5 bases and J by 3 bases, with 5 bases of the junction left unmatched. The CDR3 covers 14 residues. CDR3 coding DNA: TGTGCCAGCAGTCCAGGACAGGGTTACACTGAAGCTTTCTTT. The encoded protein is CASSPGQGYTEAFF.

This clonotype came up a few times. The J gene is TRBJ2-1, the V gene TRBV29-1; TRBD2 aligns across 11 bases. There are 17 residues in the CDR3. Unmatched junction bases numbered 9, after V lost 1 base and J lost 4 bases. Germline-derived CDR1 and CDR2 are SQVTM and ANQGSEA. The chain's CDR3 is CSVEVSTSGSLYNEQFF. The CDR3, as DNA: TGCAGCGTTGAAGTATCCACTAGCGGGAGCCTATACAATGAGCAGTTCTTC.

Points on this clonotype: A much larger clonotype is one base distant, so this may be a read error. The J gene is TRBJ2-7, the V gene TRBV20-1; D gene ambiguous. The CDR3 spans 12 residues. The V gene's germline CDR1 is DFQATT and CDR2 SNEGSKA (reference sequence). Trimming left V 5 bases short and J 6 bases short, with 14 bases between. The CDR3 coding sequence is TGCAGTGCTTTAAGGGTGGCTAGCGAGCAGTACTTC. Translation: CSALRVASEQYF.

This chain connects TRBV6-5 to TRBJ1-2; 8 bases agree with TRBD1. Germline V gene sequence: CDR1 MNHEY, CDR2 SVGAGI. This CDR3 has 15 residues. Trimming took 7 bases from V and 0 from J; bases not matched to a gene: 7. DNA for the CDR3: TGTGCCAGCACCATGACAGGGGCTACTAACTATGGCTACACCTTC. This sequence encodes CASTMTGATNYGYTF.

About this clonotype itself: A much larger clone is a single base away; this may be a read error. The chain joins TRBV7-9 to TRBJ2-7; D is unresolved. Germline V lookup: CDR1 SEHNR, CDR2 FQNEAQ (reference sequence). The CDR3 is made up of 12 amino acids. The CDR3 region is CAGSLISDEQYF. The CDR3 DNA is TGTGCCGGCAGCTTAATTTCCGACGAGCAGTACTTC.

This clonotype appeared many times. The V gene is TRBV4-3, the J gene TRBJ1-2; no definite D call. The length of the CDR3 is 14 residues. Germline V CDR1 and CDR2: LGHNA, YSLEER. Trimming removed 1 base at V and 1 base at J, with 7 bases between. In DNA, the CDR3 is TGCGCCAGCAGCCAAGGAAGGGTTAACTATGGCTACACCTTC. Its protein is CASSQGRVNYGYTF.

The chain uses TRBV7-9 and TRBJ2-5; 12 positions agree with TRBD2. The CDR3 length is 16 residues. Germline V gene sequence: CDR1 SEHNR, CDR2 FQNEAQ (reference sequence). V gave up 5 bases and J gave up 4 bases; unmatched junction bases: 8. CDR3 DNA: TGTGCCAGCAGCCGGCCGGGACTAGCGGGTACAGAGACCCAGTACTTC. Translating gives CASSRPGLAGTETQYF.

This chain links TRBV7-8 with TRBJ2-4; no clear D gene. Deletions cut 2 bases from V and 0 bases from J, with 14 bases between. In germline, CDR1 is SGHVS, CDR2 FQNEAQ. The CDR3 contains 17 residues. The CDR3 DNA reads as TGTGCCAGCAGCTTATTGGCTTCGATGATAGCCAAAAACATTCAGTACTTC. This gives the protein CASSLLASMIAKNIQYF.

This clonotype came up many times. This chain joins TRBV9 and TRBJ2-1, with D perhaps matching TRBD2 (5 bases). The germline CDR1 and CDR2 sequences are SGDLS and YYNGEE. The length of the CDR3 is 14 residues. The V end was cut by 4 bases, the J end by 10 bases, with 18 bases between. CDR3 DNA sequence: TGTGCCAGCAGCTGGACTCACTCGGCGGTGGAGCAGTTCTTC. This codes for CASSWTHSAVEQFF.